What follows are 3 T cell receptor beta chains derived from one specimen sequenced in a study of blood T cell repertoires in COVID-19. Produced via immunoSEQ multiplex PCR; TCRdb's table is partial and in-frame only. The table shows over 45,000 clones, with less than 90% occurring only once. Sequenced material: peripheral blood. The source is a human donor in a cohort sampled during active COVID-19.

This chain links TRBV9 with TRBJ2-7; D may be TRBD1 (6 bases). The CDR3 is 13 residues long. Germline lookup yields CDR1 SGDLS and CDR2 YYNGEE. The V end was cut by 0 bases, the J end by 4 bases, with 8 bases between. The CDR3 sequence: CASSVATGYEQYF. The DNA for the CDR3 is TGTGCCAGCAGCGTAGCTACAGGGTACGAGCAGTACTTC.

This chain links TRBV24-1 with TRBJ1-1; D ambiguous. CDR1 is KGHDR, CDR2 SFDVKD, per germline. V lost 4 bases and J 11 bases, leaving 13 bases between the germline ends. The length of the CDR3 is 12 residues. Here the CDR3 reads CATSDTEEAAFF. The CDR3 DNA is TGTGCCACCAGTGACACGGAGGAGGCGGCTTTCTTT.

This clone is a singleton in its sample. The genes are TRBV27 and TRBJ1-2; D ambiguous. Germline CDR1 MNHEY, CDR2 SMNVEV (reference sequence). The CDR3 totals 14 residues. V was clipped by 5 bases and J by 8 bases, with 18 bases between them. The CDR3 spells CASSPLREIKGYTF. The CDR3, as DNA: TGTGCCAGCAGTCCCCTGCGGGAGATTAAGGGCTACACCTTC.